The subject of this entry is one T cell receptor beta chain. Its cognate antigen has yet to be identified. No much larger clone is present one base from it, and per-base qualities are unavailable. This entry belongs to a study of T-cell reconstitution after alpha-beta-depleted transplantation in children (TCRdb year 2016). For the study in its entirety: The study quantitatively tracked T-cell immune reconstitution after TCRalphabeta/CD19-depleted allogeneic hematopoietic cell transplantation in children using TCR repertoire profiling.

The germline V gene (reference sequence) yields LNHDA for CDR1 and SQIVND for CDR2. Including cysteine and phenylalanine, the CDR3 has 17 amino acids. Only CDR3 DNA is held: 51 bases, read in frame from base 1. Trimming costs V 1 base and J 5 bases, and their ends lie 18 bases apart. Library prep was done by PCR. The reads were generated on an Illumina HiSeq 2500. To normalize quantification of the TCRbeta repertoire, the TCR libraries were built with molecular barcoding that relied on unique molecular identifiers. TCRdb ran its own pipeline on the public reads, namely fastp trimming at Q25 and MiXCR clone calling, and kept in-frame beta chains. Rows are unified per CDR3 protein, each entry keeping the most common DNA and genes. This sample lists roughly 500,000 distinct CDR3 sequences; about a sixth were detected once. Less than 4% of the sample is held by the ten biggest clonotypes.

The rearrangement joined TRBV19 to TRBJ2-1; 7 matching bases give a weak D call of TRBD2. This specimen consisted of PBMCs from the stem cell graft donor, obtained from the stem cell graft. This TCR was sampled from a human donor who donated a stem cell graft to a child with acute lymphoblastic leukemia. The sequenced DNA is TGTGCCAGTAGTATAGGGGGGGGAAGGGGGAAGAACAATGAGCAGTTCTTC. Translated, it reads CASSIGGGRGKNNEQFF.